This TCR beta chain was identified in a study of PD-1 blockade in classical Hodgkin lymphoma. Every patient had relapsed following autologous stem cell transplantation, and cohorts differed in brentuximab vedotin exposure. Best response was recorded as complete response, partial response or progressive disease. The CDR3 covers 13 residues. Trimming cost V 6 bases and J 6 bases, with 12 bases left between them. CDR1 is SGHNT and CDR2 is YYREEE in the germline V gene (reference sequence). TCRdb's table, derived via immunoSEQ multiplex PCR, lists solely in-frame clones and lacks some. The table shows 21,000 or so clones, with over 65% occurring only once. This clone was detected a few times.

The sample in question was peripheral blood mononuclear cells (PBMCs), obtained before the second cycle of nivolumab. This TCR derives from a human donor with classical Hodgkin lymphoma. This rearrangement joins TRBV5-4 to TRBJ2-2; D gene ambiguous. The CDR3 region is CASNLFGAGELFF. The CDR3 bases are TGTGCCAGCAACCTGTTTGGGGCCGGGGAGCTGTTTTTT.